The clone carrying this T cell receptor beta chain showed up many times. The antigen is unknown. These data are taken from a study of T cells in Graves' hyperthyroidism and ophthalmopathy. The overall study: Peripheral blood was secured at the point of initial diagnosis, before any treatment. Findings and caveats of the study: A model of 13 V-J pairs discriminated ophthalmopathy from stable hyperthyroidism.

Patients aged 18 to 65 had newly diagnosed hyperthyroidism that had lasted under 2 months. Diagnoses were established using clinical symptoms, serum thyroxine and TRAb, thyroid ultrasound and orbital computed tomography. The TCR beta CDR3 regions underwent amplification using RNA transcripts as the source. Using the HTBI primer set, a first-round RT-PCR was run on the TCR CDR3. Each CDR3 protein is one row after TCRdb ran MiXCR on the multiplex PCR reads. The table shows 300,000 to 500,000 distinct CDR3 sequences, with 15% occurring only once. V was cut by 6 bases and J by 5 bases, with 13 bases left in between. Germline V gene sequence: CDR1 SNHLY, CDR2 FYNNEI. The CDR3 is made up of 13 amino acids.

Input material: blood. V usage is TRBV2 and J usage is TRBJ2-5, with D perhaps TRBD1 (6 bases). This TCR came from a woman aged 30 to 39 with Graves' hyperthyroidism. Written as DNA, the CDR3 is TGTGCCAGCAGCAACACTAGGGGGGAGACCCAGTACTTC. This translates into CASSNTRGETQYF. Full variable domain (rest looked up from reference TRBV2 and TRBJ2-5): EPEVTQTPSHQVTQMGQEVILRCVPISNHLYFYWYRQILGQKVEFLVSFYNNEISEKSEIFDDQFSVERPDGSNFTLKIRSTKLEDSAMYFCASSNTRGETQYFGPGTRLLVL.